This paragraph covers one T cell receptor (beta chain) sequence. Germline V gene sequence: CDR1 DFQATT, CDR2 SNEGSKA (reference sequence). The CDR3 loop spans 13 amino acids. UMIs were included in TCR beta cDNA generated by 5'RACE template switching. TCRdb reprocessed the 5' RACE reads, keeping one entry per CDR3 protein, no DNA. The sample includes about 550,000 distinct CDR3 sequences. The data were obtained in a study of T cells expressing NK-cell markers. About the study: Underlying the TCR beta repertoires were sorted CD3+CD56+NKG2C+, CD3+CD56+NKG2C- and CD3+CD56-NKG2C+ T cells.

The clonotype comes from a man aged 18 to 35 in good health. The material sequenced was blood T cells: a sorted CD56 or NKG2C T cell subset, CD4+ or CD8+ T cells, or bulk PBMC T cells (not recorded which). The chain employs TRBV20-1 and TRBJ1-4; there is no DNA to check the TCRdb D call of TRBD1. CDR3 residues: CSASGAVLQKLFF.